Below, 26 T cell receptor beta chains from the same sample are listed, as sequenced in a study of blood T cell repertoires in COVID-19. Repertoires were generated with immunoSEQ multiplex PCR, while TCRdb's copy carries only in-frame clones and drops some. The sample lists 90,000 or so clones, around 90% seen once, with roughly 18% in the top ten. Material: peripheral blood. The receptors come from a woman aged 60-75 years with COVID-19, enrolled during active disease.

The chain has TRBV3-1 (or the pseudogene TRBV3-2) and TRBJ2-7; D unresolved. The length of the CDR3 is 13 residues. Trimming took off 4 bases at V and 3 bases at J, with 10 bases between the two ends. Germline V gene sequence: CDR1 LGHDT, CDR2 YNNKEL (reference sequence). The CDR3 is CASSPGFIYEQYF. CDR3 sequence (DNA): TGTGCCAGCAGCCCTGGCTTCATCTACGAGCAGTACTTC.

V and J are TRBV18 and TRBJ1-3; no definite D call. Germline V gene sequence: CDR1 KGHSH, CDR2 LQKENI. The CDR3 sequence is 15 residues long. Trimming removed 0 bases from V and 0 bases from J, with 6 bases in between. The CDR3 region has the DNA TGTGCCAGCTCACCACCGCCGAGCTCTGGAAACACCATATATTTT. Amino acid sequence: CASSPPPSSGNTIYF. Complete variable domain (other parts from reference TRBV18 and TRBJ1-3): NAGVMQNPRHLVRRRGQEARLRCSPMKGHSHVYWYRQLPEEGLKFMVYLQKENIIDESGMPKERFSAEFPKEGPSILRIQQVVRGDSAAYFCASSPPPSSGNTIYFGEGSWLTVV.

This clone was detected only a few times. V usage is TRBV6-2 or TRBV6-3 and J usage is TRBJ2-7, with D tentatively TRBD1 (6 bases). Germline V gene sequence: CDR1 MNHEY, CDR2 SVGEGT. Trimming took 0 bases from V and 0 from J, leaving 12 bases between them. The CDR3 length is 16 residues. The CDR3 loop is CASSYSTGSNSYEQYF. CDR3 bases: TGTGCCAGCAGTTACTCGACAGGCTCCAACTCCTACGAGCAGTACTTC.

The chain joins TRBV7-2 to TRBJ1-2; D is perhaps TRBD1 (5 bases). V was pared by 5 bases and J by 4 bases, with 20 bases between. Germline V CDR1 and CDR2: SGHTA, FQGNSA. CDR3 length: 16 residues. The CDR3: CASSDSGGAAAYGYTF. For the CDR3, the DNA is TGTGCCAGCAGCGATTCAGGAGGGGCAGCTGCCTATGGCTACACCTTC.

This clone was counted a single time. The J gene is TRBJ2-7, the V gene TRBV7-2, with TRBD1 matching over 8 bases. With 5 bases clipped from V and 2 bases from J, the junction kept 2 bases outside the gene matches. Germline values: CDR1 SGHTA, CDR2 FQGNSA. The CDR3 loop spans 13 amino acids. The CDR3 here is CASSGQGPYEQYF. For the CDR3, the DNA is TGTGCCAGCAGCGGACAGGGTCCCTACGAGCAGTACTTC.

V is TRBV10-3 and J is TRBJ1-5; D not resolved. With 3 bases removed from V and 2 bases from J, the gap between germline ends came to 14 bases. Per the germline V gene, CDR1 is ENHRY and CDR2 is SYGVKD. The CDR3 is 16 amino acids. CDR3 region: CAISDPRAEGNQPQHF. Here the CDR3 DNA reads TGTGCCATCAGTGACCCGAGGGCGGAGGGCAATCAGCCCCAGCATTTT.

This clone was found a few times. Other nucleotide sequences in the sample specify the same CDR3. This chain connects TRBV6-5 to TRBJ1-1; 7 bases fit TRBD1. This CDR3 is built from 13 residues. J was trimmed by 4 bases and V by 7 bases; bases with no gene match: 6. From germline, CDR1 is MNHEY and CDR2 SVGAGI. The CDR3 nucleotides read TGTGCCAGCACCCCAGGGGGTGGCACTGAAGCTTTCTTT. Amino acids: CASTPGGGTEAFF.

This clone has only a few counts. Here the CDR3 DNA reads TGTGCCAGCAGCTCAACGGGGGGGGCTGGCTACACCTTC. Its translation is CASSSTGGAGYTF. J is TRBJ1-2 and V is TRBV7-8; weak D call: TRBD1 (6 bases). CDR3 size: 13 residues. Looked up from germline, CDR1 is SGHVS and CDR2 is FQNEAQ. Trimming removed 4 bases from V and 7 bases from J, with 13 bases in between.

This clone was counted a single time. The chain combines TRBV4-1 with TRBJ2-7; no clear D gene. V dropped 1 base and J dropped 6 bases, with 13 bases sitting between them. Germline V gene sequence: CDR1 MGHRA, CDR2 YSYEKL. CDR3 length: 14 residues. The CDR3 DNA follows: TGCGCCAGCAGCCAAGTGGGCAGGTCAGGCGAGCAGTACTTC. Amino acids: CASSQVGRSGEQYF.

V gene TRBV7-3 combines with J gene TRBJ1-3, with unresolved D. CDR3 length: 13 residues. Between the trimmed V and J ends, which lost 6 bases and 0 bases, there was a span of 6 bases. Germline V lookup: CDR1 SGHTA, CDR2 FQGTGA. The CDR3 sequence is CASRSSSGNTIYF. The CDR3 nucleotides read TGTGCCAGCAGGTCTAGCTCTGGAAACACCATATATTTT.

V and J are TRBV19 and TRBJ2-5; 12 nucleotides align to TRBD2. V dropped 3 bases and J dropped 5; count of bases not matched to a gene: 1. The CDR3 runs 14 residues. Germline CDR1 LNHDA, CDR2 SQIVND (reference sequence). The CDR3: CASSITSGGETQYF. The CDR3 DNA reads as TGTGCCAGTAGTATCACTAGCGGGGGGGAGACCCAGTACTTC. Looking up the rest from reference TRBV19 and TRBJ2-5 gives the full variable domain: DGGITQSPKYLFRKEGQNVTLSCEQNLNHDAMYWYRQDPGQGLRLIYYSQIVNDFQKGDIAEGYSVSREKKESFPLTVTSAQKNPTAFYLCASSITSGGETQYFGPGTRLLVL.

This clone was seen a single time. The chain joins TRBV5-6 to TRBJ1-2, with TRBD1 identical over 12 bases. J was trimmed by 7 bases and V by 3 bases; bases with no gene match: 7. The CDR3 covers 15 residues. Looked up from germline, CDR1 is SGHDT and CDR2 is YYEEEE. The CDR3 loop is CASSYGTGGHSGYTF. The CDR3 DNA follows: TGTGCCAGCAGCTACGGGACAGGGGGCCACAGTGGCTACACCTTC.

This sequence joins TRBV11-2 and TRBJ1-2; D call uncertain. Trimming cost V 3 bases and J 7 bases, with 15 bases left between them. CDR1 and CDR2 from the germline V gene are SGHAT and FQNNGV. The CDR3 is made up of 14 amino acids. The CDR3 protein is CASSLELGSGGYTF. For the CDR3, the DNA is TGTGCCAGCAGCTTGGAATTAGGTTCGGGTGGCTACACCTTC.

V and J are TRBV7-2 and TRBJ2-3; the match to TRBD2 covers 8 bases. This CDR3 region has 18 residues. V lost 1 base and J lost 0; bases outside the gene matches: 9. Germline V lookup: CDR1 SGHTA, CDR2 FQGNSA. DNA of the CDR3: TGTGCCAGCAGCTTAGGTGTGCGGGGGGAGCCTAGCACAGATACGCAGTATTTT. Protein: CASSLGVRGEPSTDTQYF.

This CDR3 is CASSPILAGSEQFF. CDR3 bases: TGTGCCAGCAGCCCCATACTAGCGGGGTCTGAGCAGTTCTTC. The chain carries TRBV14 and TRBJ2-1, with 10 bases fitting TRBD2. CDR3 length: 14 residues. Unmatched junction bases numbered 6, after V lost 4 bases and J lost 9 bases. Germline V gives CDR1 SGHDN, CDR2 FVKESK.

This clone was counted once. At one boundary the junction diverges from the germline segment, which might be a read error. The chain recombines TRBV6-5 with TRBJ1-2; TRBD1 matches at 7 bases. This CDR3 comprises 15 residues. Germline loops: CDR1 MNHEY, CDR2 SVGAGI. CDR3 region: CASSYSTGPNYGYTF. The DNA for the CDR3 is TGTGCCAGCAGCTACTCGACAGGGCCTAACTATGGCTACACCTTC.

V usage is TRBV30 and J usage is TRBJ2-5, with D possibly matching TRBD1 (5 bases). V was shortened by 1 base and J by 0 bases, with 9 bases between the two germline ends. CDR1 GTSNPN and CDR2 SVGIG come from the germline V gene (reference sequence). This CDR3 comprises 14 residues. CDR3 DNA: TGTGCCTGGAGTGGATCAGGGTACCAAGAGACCCAGTACTTC. Its protein is CAWSGSGYQETQYF.

In its sample, this clone was seen a few times. V and J are TRBV7-2 and TRBJ2-7; D is perhaps TRBD1 (6 bases). In germline, CDR1 is SGHTA, CDR2 FQGNSA. The CDR3 covers 15 residues. V lost 4 bases, J lost 8 bases, and 21 bases lay in between. The CDR3 nucleotides read TGTGCCAGCAGCTCCCAAGCTGCACAGGGCACGCAGCAGTACTTC. This sequence encodes CASSSQAAQGTQQYF.

This clone was seen a few times. The gene calls are TRBV25-1 and TRBJ2-3; tentative D call: TRBD1 (5 bases). V lost 4 bases to trimming and J lost 2 bases, with 16 bases between them. The CDR3 runs to 16 residues. The V gene's germline CDR1 is MGHDK and CDR2 SYGVNS. The CDR3 protein is CASSAPFGAATDTQYF. CDR3 DNA sequence: TGTGCCAGCAGTGCTCCTTTTGGGGCGGCCACAGATACGCAGTATTTT.

The chain couples TRBV30 to TRBJ2-7, with D perhaps matching TRBD1 (5 bases). CDR1 and CDR2 from the germline V gene are GTSNPN and SVGIG (reference sequence). This CDR3 spans 12 amino acids. V was clipped by 4 bases and J by 4 bases, with 11 bases between them. CDR3 sequence: CAWTTVGYEQYF. CDR3 nucleotides: TGTGCCTGGACGACAGTAGGATACGAGCAGTACTTC.

CDR3 sequence reads: CASSLGVLEDTQYF. CDR3 nucleotides: TGTGCCAGCAGCCTCGGGGTGCTAGAGGATACGCAGTATTTT. The chain carries TRBV2 and TRBJ2-3; tentatively, D is TRBD2 (5 bases). CDR3 length: 14 amino acids. V lost 6 bases and J lost 6, with 16 bases in between. Germline V CDR1 and CDR2: SNHLY, FYNNEI.

This chain joins TRBV4-3 and TRBJ2-3; D uncertain. The germline V gene has CDR1 LGHNA and CDR2 YSLEER. V was clipped by 2 bases and J by 1 base, with 7 bases between them. CDR3 length: 14 residues. The CDR3 coding sequence is TGCGCCAGCAGCCAACAGCGTCGCACAGATACGCAGTATTTT. Residues: CASSQQRRTDTQYF.

J is TRBJ2-5 and V is TRBV28, with TRBD1 matching 10 bases. V gave up 5 bases and J gave up 4 bases; unmatched junction bases: 7. Germline V CDR1 and CDR2: MDHEN, SYDVKM. The length of the CDR3 is 15 residues. The CDR3 reads CASSLRTGGGETQYF. The CDR3 region has the DNA TGTGCCAGCAGTCTCAGGACAGGGGGAGGAGAGACCCAGTACTTC.

The V call is TRBV5-1, the J call TRBJ1-2, with TRBD1 identical over 10 bases. Looked up from germline, CDR1 is SGHRS and CDR2 is YFSETQ. The CDR3 loop spans 14 amino acids. V gave up 0 bases and J gave up 7 bases; unmatched junction bases: 3. Written as DNA, the CDR3 is TGCGCCAGCAGCTTGGCGGGGACAGGGGTTGGCTACACCTTC. Its protein product is CASSLAGTGVGYTF.

With regard to this clone: This sample also contains other DNA sequences that code for the same CDR3. V usage is TRBV3-1 (or the pseudogene TRBV3-2) and J usage is TRBJ1-6; the match to TRBD1 covers 7 bases. V shed 5 bases and J 7 bases; nucleotides not matched to a gene: 8. This CDR3 is built from 15 residues. Germline V gives CDR1 LGHDT, CDR2 YNNKEL (reference sequence). The CDR3 coding sequence is TGTGCCAGCAGCAGAACAGACAGGGAAAATTCACCCCTCCACTTT. As protein: CASSRTDRENSPLHF.

The chain recombines TRBV20-1 with TRBJ1-2; tentative D call: TRBD1 (5 bases). The V gene lost 3 bases and the J gene lost 3 bases, with 8 bases spanning the gap. This CDR3 has 12 amino acids. In germline, CDR1 is DFQATT, CDR2 SNEGSKA (reference sequence). The CDR3 sequence: CSASQGDYGYTF. CDR3 bases: TGCAGTGCTAGTCAGGGCGACTATGGCTACACCTTC.